This T cell receptor (beta chain) was identified in a study of shared clonotypes between healthy human individuals. CDR3 size: 13 residues. Trimming stripped 6 bases from V and 5 bases from J, with 13 bases between. In germline, CDR1 is MDHEN, CDR2 SYDVKM. Profiled with immunoSEQ multiplex PCR; TCRdb holds only in-frame clones, not every one. This table holds hundreds of thousands of clones, roughly 79% found once. What was sequenced was PBMCs. The chain uses TRBV28 and TRBJ1-2; D perhaps matches TRBD1 (6 bases). The TCR comes from a woman aged 40 to 50 in good health. Some clones in this sample may be carry-over from other donors' samples. In DNA, the CDR3 is TGTGCCAGCAGCTCCGGACAGTTTTATGGCTACACCTTC. It encodes CASSSGQFYGYTF.